This T cell receptor beta chain was captured in a study of T cells in Graves' hyperthyroidism and ophthalmopathy. The source material, RNA transcripts, was used to amplify TCR beta CDR3 regions. Using the HTBI primer set, a first-round RT-PCR was run on the TCR CDR3. TCRdb recomputed calls from the multiplex PCR reads with MiXCR, one row per CDR3 protein. The sample lists hundreds of thousands of distinct CDR3 sequences; more than 12% were seen once. This clonotype was seen a handful of times. The sequenced material came from blood. The receptor was isolated from a woman aged 25 to 39 with Graves' hyperthyroidism.

DNA of the CDR3: TGTGCCAGCAGCTTAGGGGGAGGGGTTACCTACGAGCAGTACTTC. This codes for CASSLGGGVTYEQYF. The chain joins TRBV7-9 to TRBJ2-7; 7 bases map to TRBD2. The V and J ends lost 1 base and 2 bases, in that order; junction bases with no gene match: 5. CDR3 size: 15 residues. Germline values: CDR1 SEHNR, CDR2 FQNEAQ (reference sequence).